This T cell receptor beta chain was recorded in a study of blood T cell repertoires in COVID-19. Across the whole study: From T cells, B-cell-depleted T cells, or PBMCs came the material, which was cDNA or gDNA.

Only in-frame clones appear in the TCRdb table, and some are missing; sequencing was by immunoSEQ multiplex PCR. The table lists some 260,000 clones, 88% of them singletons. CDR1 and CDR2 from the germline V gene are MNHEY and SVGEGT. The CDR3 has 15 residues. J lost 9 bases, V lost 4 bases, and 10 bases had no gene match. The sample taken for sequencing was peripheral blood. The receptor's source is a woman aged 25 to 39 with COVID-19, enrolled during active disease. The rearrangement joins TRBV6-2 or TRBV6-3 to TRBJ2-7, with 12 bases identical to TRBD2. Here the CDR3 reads CASSFPTSGGIGQYF. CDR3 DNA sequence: TGTGCCAGCAGTTTTCCGACTAGCGGGGGAATCGGGCAGTACTTC.